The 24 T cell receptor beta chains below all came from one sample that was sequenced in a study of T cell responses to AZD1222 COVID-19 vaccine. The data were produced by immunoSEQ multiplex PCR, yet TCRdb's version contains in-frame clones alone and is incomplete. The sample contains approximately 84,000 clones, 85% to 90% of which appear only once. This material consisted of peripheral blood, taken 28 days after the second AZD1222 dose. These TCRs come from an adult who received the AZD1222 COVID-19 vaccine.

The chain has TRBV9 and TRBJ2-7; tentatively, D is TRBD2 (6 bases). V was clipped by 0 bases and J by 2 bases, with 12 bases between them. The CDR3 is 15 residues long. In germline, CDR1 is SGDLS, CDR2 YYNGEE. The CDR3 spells CASSVDGLNTYEQYF. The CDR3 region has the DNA TGTGCCAGCAGCGTAGACGGACTAAACACCTACGAGCAGTACTTC. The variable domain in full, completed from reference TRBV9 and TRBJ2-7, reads DSGVTQTPKHLITATGQRVTLRCSPRSGDLSVYWYQQSLDQGLQFLIQYYNGEERAKGNILERFSAQQFPDLHSELNLSSLELGDSALYFCASSVDGLNTYEQYFGPGTRLTVT.

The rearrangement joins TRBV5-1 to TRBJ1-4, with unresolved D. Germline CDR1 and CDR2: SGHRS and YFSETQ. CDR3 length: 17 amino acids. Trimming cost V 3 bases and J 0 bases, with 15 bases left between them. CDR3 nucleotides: TGCGCCAGCAGCTCCCAACCGGGAGGCGCAACTAATGAAAAACTGTTTTTT. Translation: CASSSQPGGATNEKLFF.

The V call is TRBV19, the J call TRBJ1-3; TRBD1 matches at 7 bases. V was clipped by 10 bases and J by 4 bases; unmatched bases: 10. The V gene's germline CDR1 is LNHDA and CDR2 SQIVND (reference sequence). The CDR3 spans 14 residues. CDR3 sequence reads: CATIEGARGNTIYF. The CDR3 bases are TGTGCCACCATCGAGGGGGCGCGAGGAAACACCATATATTTT.

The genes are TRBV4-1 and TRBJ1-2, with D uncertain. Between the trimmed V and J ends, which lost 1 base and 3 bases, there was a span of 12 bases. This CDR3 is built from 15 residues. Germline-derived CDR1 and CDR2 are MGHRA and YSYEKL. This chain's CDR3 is CASSQGPDTYYGYTF. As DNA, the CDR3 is TGCGCCAGCAGCCAAGGCCCTGACACATACTATGGCTACACCTTC.

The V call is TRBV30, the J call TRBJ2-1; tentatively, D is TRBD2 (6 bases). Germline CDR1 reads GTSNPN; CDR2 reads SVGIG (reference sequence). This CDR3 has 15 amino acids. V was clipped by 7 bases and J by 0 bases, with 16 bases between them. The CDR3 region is CAYTRDLSSYNEQFF. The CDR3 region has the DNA TGTGCCTACACCCGGGACTTAAGCTCCTACAATGAGCAGTTCTTC.

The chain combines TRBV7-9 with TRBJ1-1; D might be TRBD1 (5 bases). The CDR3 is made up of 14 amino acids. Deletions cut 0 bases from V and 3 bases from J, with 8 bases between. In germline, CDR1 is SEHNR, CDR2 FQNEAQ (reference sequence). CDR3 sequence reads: CASSLAGVDTEAFF. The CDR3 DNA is TGTGCCAGCAGCTTAGCGGGGGTCGACACTGAAGCTTTCTTT.

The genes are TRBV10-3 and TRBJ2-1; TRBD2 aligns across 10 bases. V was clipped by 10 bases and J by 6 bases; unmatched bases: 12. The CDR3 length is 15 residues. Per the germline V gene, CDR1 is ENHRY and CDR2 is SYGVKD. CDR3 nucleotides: TGTGCCACCGCGGCGGGACTAGCGCACCCCAATGAGCAGTTCTTC. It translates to CATAAGLAHPNEQFF.

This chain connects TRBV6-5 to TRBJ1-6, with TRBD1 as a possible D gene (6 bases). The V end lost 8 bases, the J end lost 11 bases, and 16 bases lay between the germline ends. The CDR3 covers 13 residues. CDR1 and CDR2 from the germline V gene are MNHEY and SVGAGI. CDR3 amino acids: CASSRQVEPPLHF. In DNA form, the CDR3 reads TGTGCCAGCTCCAGACAGGTCGAGCCACCCCTCCACTTT.

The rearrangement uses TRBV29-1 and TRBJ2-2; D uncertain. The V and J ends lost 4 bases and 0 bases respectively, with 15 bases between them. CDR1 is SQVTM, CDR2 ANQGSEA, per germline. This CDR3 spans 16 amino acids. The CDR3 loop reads CSVASPEKANTGELFF. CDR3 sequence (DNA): TGCAGCGTTGCTTCCCCCGAGAAGGCGAACACCGGGGAGCTGTTTTTT.

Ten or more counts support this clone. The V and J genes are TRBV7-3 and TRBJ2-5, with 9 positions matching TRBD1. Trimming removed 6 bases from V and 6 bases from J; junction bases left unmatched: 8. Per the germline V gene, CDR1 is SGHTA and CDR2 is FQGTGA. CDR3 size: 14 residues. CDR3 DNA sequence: TGTGCCAGCAGTCTTACAGGGGGCGCGAAGACCCAGTACTTC. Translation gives CASSLTGGAKTQYF.

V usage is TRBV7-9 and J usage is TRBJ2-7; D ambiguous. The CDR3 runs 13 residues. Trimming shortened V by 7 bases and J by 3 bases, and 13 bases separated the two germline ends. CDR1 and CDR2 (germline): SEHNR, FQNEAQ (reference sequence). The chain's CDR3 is CASTIAMGYEQYF. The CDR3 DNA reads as TGTGCCAGCACCATAGCTATGGGCTACGAGCAGTACTTC.

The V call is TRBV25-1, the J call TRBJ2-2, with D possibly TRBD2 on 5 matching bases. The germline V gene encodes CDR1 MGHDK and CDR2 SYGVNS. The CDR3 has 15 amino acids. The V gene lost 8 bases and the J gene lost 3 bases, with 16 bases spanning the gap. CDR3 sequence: CASSRGSTYTGELFF. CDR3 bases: TGTGCCAGCTCTCGCGGGTCCACTTACACCGGGGAGCTGTTTTTT.

The CDR3 sequence is CASSTRGARYEQYF. CDR3 DNA: TGTGCCAGCAGCACTCGAGGGGCGCGGTACGAGCAGTACTTC. This sequence joins TRBV27 and TRBJ2-7; D is possibly TRBD1 or TRBD2 (5 bases each). CDR1 MNHEY and CDR2 SMNVEV come from the germline V gene (reference sequence). The length of the CDR3 is 14 residues. Trimming left V 6 bases short and J 4 bases short, with 16 bases between.

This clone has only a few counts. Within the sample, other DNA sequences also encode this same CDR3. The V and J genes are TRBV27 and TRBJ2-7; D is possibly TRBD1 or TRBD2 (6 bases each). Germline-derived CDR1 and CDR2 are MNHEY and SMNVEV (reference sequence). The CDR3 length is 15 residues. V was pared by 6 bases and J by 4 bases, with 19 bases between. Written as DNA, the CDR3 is TGTGCCAGCAGCCCTAAGGGACTCGGGACATACGAGCAGTACTTC. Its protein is CASSPKGLGTYEQYF.

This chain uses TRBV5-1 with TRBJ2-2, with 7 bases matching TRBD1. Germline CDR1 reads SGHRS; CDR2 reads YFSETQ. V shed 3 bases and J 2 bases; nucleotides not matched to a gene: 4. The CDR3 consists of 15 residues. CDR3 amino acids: CASSSGTANTGELFF. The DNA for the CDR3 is TGCGCCAGCAGCTCCGGGACAGCTAACACCGGGGAGCTGTTTTTT.

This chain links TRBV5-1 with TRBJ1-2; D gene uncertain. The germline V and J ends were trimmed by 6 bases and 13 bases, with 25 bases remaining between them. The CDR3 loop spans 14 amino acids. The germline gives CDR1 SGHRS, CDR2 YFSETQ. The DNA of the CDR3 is TGCGCCAGCACCCTAAGCTTGGACCAGGCTGTGGGCACCTTC. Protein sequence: CASTLSLDQAVGTF.

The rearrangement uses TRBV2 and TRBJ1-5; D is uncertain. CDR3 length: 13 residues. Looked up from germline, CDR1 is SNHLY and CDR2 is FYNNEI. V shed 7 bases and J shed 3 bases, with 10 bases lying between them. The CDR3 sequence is CASTGDFNQPQHF. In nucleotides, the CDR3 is TGTGCCAGCACCGGGGATTTCAATCAGCCCCAGCATTTT.

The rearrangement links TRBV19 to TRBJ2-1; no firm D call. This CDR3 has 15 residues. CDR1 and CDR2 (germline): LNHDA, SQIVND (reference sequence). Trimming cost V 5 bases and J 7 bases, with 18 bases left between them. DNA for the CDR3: TGTGCCAGTAGTTCCCCTTCCAGGTCTGGGAATGAGCAGTTCTTC. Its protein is CASSSPSRSGNEQFF. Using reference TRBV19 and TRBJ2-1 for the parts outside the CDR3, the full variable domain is DGGITQSPKYLFRKEGQNVTLSCEQNLNHDAMYWYRQDPGQGLRLIYYSQIVNDFQKGDIAEGYSVSREKKESFPLTVTSAQKNPTAFYLCASSSPSRSGNEQFFGPGTRLTVL.

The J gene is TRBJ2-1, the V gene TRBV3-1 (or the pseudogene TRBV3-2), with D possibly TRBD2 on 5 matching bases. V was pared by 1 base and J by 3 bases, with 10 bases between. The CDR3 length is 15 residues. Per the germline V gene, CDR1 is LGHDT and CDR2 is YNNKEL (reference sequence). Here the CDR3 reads CASSQAQTSYNEQFF. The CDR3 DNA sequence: TGTGCCAGCAGCCAAGCCCAAACTAGCTACAATGAGCAGTTCTTC.

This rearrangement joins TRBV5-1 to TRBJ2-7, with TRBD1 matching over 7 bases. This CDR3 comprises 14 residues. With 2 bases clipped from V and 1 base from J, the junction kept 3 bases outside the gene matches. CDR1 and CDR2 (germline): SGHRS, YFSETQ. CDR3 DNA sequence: TGCGCCAGCAGCTTAGGGGGACAGTCCTACGAGCAGTACTTC. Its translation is CASSLGGQSYEQYF.

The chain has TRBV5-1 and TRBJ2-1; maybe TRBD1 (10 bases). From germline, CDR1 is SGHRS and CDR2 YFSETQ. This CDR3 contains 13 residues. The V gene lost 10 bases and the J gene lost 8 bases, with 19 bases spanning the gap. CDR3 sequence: CACGGDRGYEQFF. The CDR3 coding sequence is TGCGCCTGCGGGGGGGACAGGGGATATGAGCAGTTCTTC.

CDR3 sequence: CASTRTSGTSEQYF. CDR3 coding DNA: TGTGCCAGCACTCGGACTAGCGGGACTTCCGAGCAGTACTTC. The chain recombines TRBV6-5 with TRBJ2-7, with 12 bases lining up with TRBD2. Germline V lookup: CDR1 MNHEY, CDR2 SVGAGI. After removal of 7 bases from V and 6 bases from J, the junction contained 7 bases not matched to a gene. The CDR3 is made up of 14 amino acids.

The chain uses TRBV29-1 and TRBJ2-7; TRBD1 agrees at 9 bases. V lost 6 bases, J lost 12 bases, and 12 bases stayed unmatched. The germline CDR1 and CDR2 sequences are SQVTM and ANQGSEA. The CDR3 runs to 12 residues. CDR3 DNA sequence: TGCAGCGTGGGCCCCCGGGGACAGGGTCTGTACTTC. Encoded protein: CSVGPRGQGLYF.

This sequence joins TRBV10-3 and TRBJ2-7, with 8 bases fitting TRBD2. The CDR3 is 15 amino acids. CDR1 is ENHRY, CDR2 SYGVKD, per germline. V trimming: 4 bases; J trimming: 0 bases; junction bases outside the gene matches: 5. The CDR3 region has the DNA TGTGCCATCAGTGGGGGTACTAGCGGCTCCTACGAGCAGTACTTC. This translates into CAISGGTSGSYEQYF.